This TCR beta chain was documented in a study of shared clonotypes between healthy human individuals. Genomic DNA per cell subset filled all wells of several immunoSEQ plates. Assay: immunoSEQ multiplex PCR; the TCRdb copy retains only in-frame clones and omits some. The sample has approximately 2,300,000 clones; roughly 90% are singletons. Division of CD4+ cells produced a CD45RA+ naive subset and a CD45RA-negative memory subset. Trimming took 0 bases from V and 5 from J; bases not matched to a gene: 8. Germline CDR1 and CDR2: SGHRS and YFSETQ. The CDR3 runs to 16 residues. V is TRBV5-1 and J is TRBJ2-5; 9 nucleotides align to TRBD2. The sequence derives from a young man in good health. Some clones in this sample may be carry-over from other donors' samples. Sequencing was performed on naive CD4+ T cells from PBMCs. Subset of the sample: CD45RA+ positively selected. The CDR3 loop reads CASSLVVAGAGETQYF. CDR3 sequence (DNA): TGCGCCAGCAGCTTGGTGGTAGCGGGAGCGGGGGAGACCCAGTACTTC.